Below are 8 T cell receptor beta chains sequenced from a single sample in a study of T cells after posttransplantation cyclophosphamide. Only in-frame clones appear in the TCRdb table, and some are missing; sequencing was by immunoSEQ multiplex PCR. The table lists some 21,000 clones, over 75% of them singletons, with about 2% in the top ten. Control samples came 1 year after myeloablative marrow transplants with methotrexate plus calcineurin inhibitor. The sequenced sample was PBMCs, obtained 350 to 400 days after allogeneic stem cell transplant with calcineurin inhibitor and methotrexate. The receptors originated from a female patient between 30 and 45 years old who received an allogeneic stem cell transplant from an unrelated donor, was CMV-positive, and had acute and chronic GVHD. Some of these T cells may belong to the graft donor.

The chain employs TRBV30 and TRBJ1-4; 8 positions match TRBD1. CDR1 GTSNPN and CDR2 SVGIG come from the germline V gene (reference sequence). The trim removed 3 bases at V and 7 bases at J, leaving 7 bases unmatched. The length of the CDR3 is 14 residues. In nucleotides, the CDR3 is TGTGCCTGGAGCGCAGGGGGCCGAAGTGAAAAACTGTTTTTT. Translation gives CAWSAGGRSEKLFF.

The chain couples TRBV2 to TRBJ2-7; 7 nucleotides line up with TRBD1. V lost 4 bases and J lost 2; bases outside the gene matches: 2. The CDR3 is made up of 13 amino acids. Germline V gene lookup returns CDR1 SNHLY and CDR2 FYNNEI. The CDR3 loop is CASSAQGAYEQYV. Written as DNA, the CDR3 is TGTGCCAGCAGTGCCCAGGGGGCCTACGAGCAGTACGTC.

CDR3 DNA: TGTGCCAGCAGCCTAGGACTGGCTCGTGAGCAGTTCTTC. Translating it yields CASSLGLAREQFF. J is TRBJ2-1 and V is TRBV6-5, with D tentatively TRBD2 (5 bases). CDR1 and CDR2 (germline): MNHEY, SVGAGI. V lost 6 bases and J 9 bases, leaving 15 bases between the germline ends. CDR3 size: 13 residues.

The chain is built from TRBV9 and TRBJ1-6; TRBD1 might be the D (6 bases). The CDR3 covers 15 residues. The V end lost 3 bases, the J end lost 5 bases, and 12 bases lay between the germline ends. Germline V gene data show CDR1 as SGDLS and CDR2 as YYNGEE. The CDR3 coding sequence is TGTGCCAGCAGCGCGGACAGTATTCATAATTCACCCCTCCACTTT. Protein product: CASSADSIHNSPLHF. The full variable domain, completed using reference TRBV9 and TRBJ1-6, is DSGVTQTPKHLITATGQRVTLRCSPRSGDLSVYWYQQSLDQGLQFLIQYYNGEERAKGNILERFSAQQFPDLHSELNLSSLELGDSALYFCASSADSIHNSPLHFGNGTRLTVT.

The chain carries TRBV2 and TRBJ2-7; 8 bases agree with TRBD1. This CDR3 is built from 12 residues. In germline, CDR1 is SNHLY, CDR2 FYNNEI. V dropped 8 bases and J dropped 6; count of bases not matched to a gene: 6. CDR3 DNA sequence: TGTGCCAGCGGACAGGGAATTAGCGAGCAGTACTTC. This codes for CASGQGISEQYF.

The count of this clone is one. Here the CDR3 reads CASSDRMGGSTGELFF. In DNA form, the CDR3 reads TGTGCCAGCAGTGATCGTATGGGGGGGAGCACCGGGGAGCTGTTTTTT. The chain joins TRBV6-1 to TRBJ2-2, with 7 bases that match TRBD2. Germline V gene data show CDR1 as MNHNS and CDR2 as SASEGT. The V segment lost 3 bases and the J segment 4 bases; nucleotides outside the gene matches: 8. The CDR3 covers 16 residues.

The chain is built from TRBV7-2 and TRBJ1-5; a weak D match, TRBD1 (6 bases). Trimming cost V 5 bases and J 0 bases, with 14 bases left between them. CDR1 is SGHTA and CDR2 is FQGNSA in the germline V gene. The CDR3 length is 16 residues. The CDR3 region is CASSPGTTYSNQPQHF. CDR3 bases: TGTGCCAGCAGCCCCGGGACAACCTATAGCAATCAGCCCCAGCATTTT.

The V call is TRBV6-1, the J call TRBJ1-6, with D hard to call. The V gene's germline CDR1 is MNHNS and CDR2 SASEGT. Trimming removed 3 bases at V and 2 bases at J, with 11 bases between. The CDR3 contains 16 residues. The CDR3 is CASSDLLGPYNSPLHF. Here the CDR3 DNA reads TGTGCCAGCAGTGACCTTCTGGGCCCCTATAATTCACCCCTCCACTTT.